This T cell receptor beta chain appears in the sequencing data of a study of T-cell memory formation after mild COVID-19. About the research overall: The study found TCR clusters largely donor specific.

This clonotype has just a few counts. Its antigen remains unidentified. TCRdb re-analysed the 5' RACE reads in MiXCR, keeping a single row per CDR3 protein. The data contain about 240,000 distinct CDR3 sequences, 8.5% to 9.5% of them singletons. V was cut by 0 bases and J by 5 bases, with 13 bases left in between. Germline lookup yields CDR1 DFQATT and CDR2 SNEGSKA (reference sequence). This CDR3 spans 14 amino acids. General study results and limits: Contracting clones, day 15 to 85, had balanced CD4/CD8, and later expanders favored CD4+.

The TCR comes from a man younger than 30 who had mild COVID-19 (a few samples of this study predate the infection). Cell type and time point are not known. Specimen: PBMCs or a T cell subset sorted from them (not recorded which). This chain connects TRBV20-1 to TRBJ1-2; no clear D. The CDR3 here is CSARDSETVYGYTF. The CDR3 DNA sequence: TGCAGTGCTAGAGATTCGGAAACAGTTTATGGCTACACCTTC.